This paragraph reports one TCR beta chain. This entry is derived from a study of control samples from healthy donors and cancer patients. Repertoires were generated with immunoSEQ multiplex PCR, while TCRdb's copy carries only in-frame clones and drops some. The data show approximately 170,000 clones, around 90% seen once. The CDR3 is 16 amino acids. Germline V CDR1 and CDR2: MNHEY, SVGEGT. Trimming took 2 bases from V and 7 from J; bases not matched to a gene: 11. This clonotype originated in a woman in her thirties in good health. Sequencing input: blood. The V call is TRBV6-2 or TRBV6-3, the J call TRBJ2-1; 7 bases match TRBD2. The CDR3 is CASSYGLAGAGNEQFF. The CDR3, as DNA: TGTGCCAGCAGTTACGGATTGGCGGGAGCGGGTAATGAGCAGTTCTTC.